The 26 T cell receptor beta chains below all came from one sample that was sequenced in a study of blood T cell repertoires in COVID-19. Sequencing used immunoSEQ multiplex PCR; TCRdb keeps in-frame clones, though not all of them. The sample includes about 100,000 clones, about 90% of them seen just once. The sequenced material came from peripheral blood. Source of these receptors: a young man in a cohort sampled during active COVID-19.

The chain joins TRBV18 to TRBJ1-3; TRBD1 agrees at 7 bases. With 3 bases clipped from V and 0 bases from J, the junction kept 5 bases outside the gene matches. CDR1 is KGHSH, CDR2 LQKENI, per germline. The CDR3 contains 16 residues. Here the CDR3 reads CASSPNRQGSGNTIYF. The DNA for the CDR3 is TGTGCCAGCTCACCGAATAGACAGGGCTCTGGAAACACCATATATTTT.

This chain uses TRBV5-1 with TRBJ2-2, with 7 bases identical to TRBD2. This CDR3 comprises 15 residues. V lost 0 bases to trimming and J lost 10 bases; unmatched junction nucleotides: 9. The germline V gene has CDR1 SGHRS and CDR2 YFSETQ. This CDR3 is CASSLGGGTTLELFF. The CDR3 nucleotides read TGCGCCAGCAGCTTGGGTGGAGGGACTACTTTGGAGCTGTTTTTT.

J is TRBJ2-3 and V is TRBV27, with D perhaps TRBD1 (5 bases). Trimming pared 6 bases from V and 6 bases from J, leaving 13 bases between. Germline loops: CDR1 MNHEY, CDR2 SMNVEV (reference sequence). The CDR3 loop spans 13 amino acids. The CDR3 is CASRPNQGDTQYF. CDR3 DNA sequence: TGTGCCAGCAGGCCCAACCAGGGTGATACGCAGTATTTT.

The chain is built from TRBV7-9 and TRBJ1-2, with TRBD1 matching over 9 bases. The CDR3 loop spans 14 amino acids. Germline values: CDR1 SEHNR, CDR2 FQNEAQ (reference sequence). V was clipped by 7 bases and J by 8 bases; unmatched bases: 11. CDR3 sequence reads: CASNSVQGTGGYTF. The CDR3 DNA reads as TGTGCCAGCAACTCCGTGCAGGGGACAGGGGGCTACACCTTC. Using reference TRBV7-9 and TRBJ1-2 for the parts outside the CDR3, the full variable domain is DTGVSQNPRHKITKRGQNVTFRCDPISEHNRLYWYRQTLGQGPEFLTYFQNEAQLEKSRLLSDRFSAERPKGSFSTLEIQRTEQGDSAMYLCASNSVQGTGGYTFGSGTRLTVV.

The DNA for the CDR3 is TGTGCCAGTAGTATCCTGGGACAGGGGAACTATGGCTACACCTTC. Translated, it gives CASSILGQGNYGYTF. The chain joins TRBV19 to TRBJ1-2; 10 bases are shared with TRBD1. The V gene end was trimmed by 3 bases and the J gene end by 2 bases; junction bases not matched to a gene: 3. CDR1 LNHDA and CDR2 SQIVND come from the germline V gene (reference sequence). The CDR3 loop spans 15 amino acids. The whole variable domain, filled in from reference TRBV19 and TRBJ1-2, reads DGGITQSPKYLFRKEGQNVTLSCEQNLNHDAMYWYRQDPGQGLRLIYYSQIVNDFQKGDIAEGYSVSREKKESFPLTVTSAQKNPTAFYLCASSILGQGNYGYTFGSGTRLTVV.

This chain links TRBV6-1 with TRBJ2-1; 8 positions agree with TRBD1. V dropped 2 bases and J dropped 10; count of bases not matched to a gene: 10. This CDR3 contains 15 residues. CDR1 is MNHNS and CDR2 is SASEGT in the germline V gene. CDR3 in amino acids: CASSETGGLFWEQFF. CDR3 bases: TGTGCCAGCAGTGAAACAGGGGGTCTATTCTGGGAGCAGTTCTTC.

This chain connects TRBV5-1 to TRBJ2-7; maybe TRBD2 (6 bases). Trimming took 0 bases from V and 4 from J, leaving 8 bases between them. Germline CDR1 SGHRS, CDR2 YFSETQ. CDR3 length: 13 amino acids. The CDR3 region is CASSLVRGYEQYF. In nucleotides, the CDR3 is TGCGCCAGCAGCTTGGTTCGGGGGTACGAGCAGTACTTC. Full variable domain (outside the CDR3, taken from reference TRBV5-1 and TRBJ2-7): KAGVTQTPRYLIKTRGQQVTLSCSPISGHRSVSWYQQTPGQGLQFLFEYFSETQRNKGNFPGRFSGRQFSNSRSEMNVSTLELGDSALYLCASSLVRGYEQYFGPGTRLTVT.

V is TRBV29-1 and J is TRBJ2-7; 9 positions match TRBD1. CDR1 and CDR2 (germline): SQVTM, ANQGSEA. V lost 6 bases and J lost 0; bases outside the gene matches: 3. The CDR3 runs to 13 residues. As DNA, the CDR3 is TGCAGCGTGACAGGGGGTGTCTCCTACGAGCAGTACTTC. Translation: CSVTGGVSYEQYF.

The chain recombines TRBV3-1 (or the pseudogene TRBV3-2) with TRBJ2-7, with 7 bases identical to TRBD1. CDR1 and CDR2 from the germline V gene are LGHDT and YNNKEL (reference sequence). The J segment lost 1 base and the V segment lost 2 bases, leaving 11 bases of the junction unmatched. This CDR3 comprises 17 residues. CDR3 DNA sequence: TGTGCCAGCAGCCAAAGACAGGGTATTCTTACTTCCTACGAGCAGTACTTC. Translated, it gives CASSQRQGILTSYEQYF.

The chain joins TRBV28 to TRBJ2-3, with D unresolved. From germline, CDR1 is MDHEN and CDR2 SYDVKM. CDR3 length equals 15 residues. Between the trimmed V and J ends, which lost 1 base and 2 bases, there was a span of 10 bases. CDR3 in amino acids: CASSLSTTHTDTQYF. The CDR3 DNA reads TGTGCCAGCAGTTTATCCACAACCCACACAGATACGCAGTATTTT.

The V and J genes are TRBV12-5 and TRBJ2-2; D is unclear. The V end lost 4 bases, the J end lost 2 bases, and 11 bases lay between the germline ends. CDR1 is LGHNT and CDR2 is FRNRAP in the germline V gene. The CDR3 sequence is 15 residues long. CDR3 coding DNA: TGTGCTAGTGGTTCACTGCGGCATAACACCGGGGAGCTGTTTTTT. It is translated as CASGSLRHNTGELFF.

This clone is a singleton in its sample. The chain uses TRBV15 and TRBJ1-5, with D unclear. The CDR3 covers 13 residues. Deletions cut 1 base from V and 4 bases from J, with 5 bases between. Germline values: CDR1 LNHNV, CDR2 YYDKDF (reference sequence). The CDR3 loop is CATSRGPNQPQHF. Here the CDR3 DNA reads TGTGCCACCAGCAGAGGTCCGAATCAGCCCCAGCATTTT.

The rearrangement joins TRBV5-6 to TRBJ2-7; 10 nucleotides align to TRBD2. Germline CDR1 and CDR2: SGHDT and YYEEEE. The trim removed 1 base at V and 2 bases at J, leaving 3 bases unmatched. The CDR3 extends over 15 amino acids. CDR3 loop: CASSLLSGGAYEQYF. CDR3 nucleotides: TGTGCCAGCAGCTTGTTAAGCGGGGGGGCCTACGAGCAGTACTTC.

The chain links TRBV7-9 to TRBJ2-2, with 7 bases identical to TRBD1. From germline, CDR1 is SEHNR and CDR2 FQNEAQ (reference sequence). The CDR3 has 19 amino acids. J lost 0 bases, V lost 5 bases, and 15 bases had no gene match. The CDR3: CASSTGTARGGPNTGELFF. The CDR3 coding sequence is TGTGCCAGCAGCACCGGGACAGCCCGAGGGGGTCCGAACACCGGGGAGCTGTTTTTT.

The rearrangement uses TRBV2 and TRBJ2-7; 9 bases are a match to TRBD1. This CDR3 has 14 residues. Per germline, CDR1 SNHLY and CDR2 FYNNEI. With V trimmed by 5 bases and J by 2 bases, 4 bases remained unmatched. The CDR3 DNA reads TGTGCCAGCAGTTGGGACAGGGACACCTACGAGCAGTACTTC. This encodes CASSWDRDTYEQYF. Full variable domain (outside the CDR3, taken from reference TRBV2 and TRBJ2-7): EPEVTQTPSHQVTQMGQEVILRCVPISNHLYFYWYRQILGQKVEFLVSFYNNEISEKSEIFDDQFSVERPDGSNFTLKIRSTKLEDSAMYFCASSWDRDTYEQYFGPGTRLTVT.

This chain's CDR3 is CASSLRLAGAAEQFF. CDR3 DNA: TGTGCCAGCAGTTTGAGACTAGCGGGGGCGGCTGAGCAGTTCTTC. This chain connects TRBV28 to TRBJ2-1, with 12 bases aligning to TRBD2. The CDR3 is 15 amino acids. J lost 9 bases, V lost 3 bases, and 6 bases had no gene match. Germline loops: CDR1 MDHEN, CDR2 SYDVKM. Looking up the rest from reference TRBV28 and TRBJ2-1 gives the full variable domain: DVKVTQSSRYLVKRTGEKVFLECVQDMDHENMFWYRQDPGLGLRLIYFSYDVKMKEKGDIPEGYSVSREKKERFSLILESASTNQTSMYLCASSLRLAGAAEQFFGPGTRLTVL.

The count of this clone is one. The CDR3 region has the DNA TGTGCCAGCCGCTTCCAAGGGGAAACTAATGAAAAACTGTTTTTT. It is translated as CASRFQGETNEKLFF. This chain joins TRBV27 and TRBJ1-4; tentatively, D is TRBD1 (5 bases). V was clipped by 8 bases and J by 1 base, with 14 bases between them. Germline loops: CDR1 MNHEY, CDR2 SMNVEV (reference sequence). The CDR3 contains 15 residues.

This chain uses TRBV10-1 with TRBJ1-1; 9 bases are a match to TRBD1. In germline, CDR1 is WNHNN, CDR2 SYGVQD (reference sequence). The CDR3 is 13 amino acids. With 9 bases clipped from V and 3 bases from J, the junction kept 5 bases outside the gene matches. For the CDR3, the DNA is TGCGCCAGTGGACAGGGGATACACACTGAAGCTTTCTTT. It encodes CASGQGIHTEAFF.

This clone was observed a handful of times. In nucleotides, the CDR3 is TGTGCCAGCAGCTTAACAGGGGGAACCCAATACGAGCAGTACTTC. Translated: CASSLTGGTQYEQYF. The genes are TRBV7-3 and TRBJ2-7; D is perhaps TRBD1 (6 bases). This CDR3 has 15 residues. Germline CDR1 and CDR2: SGHTA and FQGTGA. V lost 0 bases and J 4 bases, leaving 13 bases between the germline ends.

The rearrangement links TRBV2 to TRBJ2-3; maybe TRBD2 (5 bases). There are 14 residues in the CDR3. V gave up 1 base and J gave up 4 bases, with 9 bases separating them. Germline lookup yields CDR1 SNHLY and CDR2 FYNNEI. The CDR3 reads CASSEDRGADTQYF. CDR3 DNA sequence: TGTGCCAGCAGTGAAGATCGGGGAGCAGATACGCAGTATTTT.

The chain carries TRBV6-5 and TRBJ2-7, with 8 bases matching TRBD1. Trimming at V came to 6 bases and at J to 3 bases, leaving 7 bases not matched to a gene. This CDR3 has 14 amino acids. Germline CDR1 is MNHEY and CDR2 is SVGAGI. The CDR3 spells CASRPGQGLYEQYF. The CDR3 coding sequence is TGTGCCAGCAGACCTGGACAGGGCCTCTACGAGCAGTACTTC.

This clone was seen many times. This sample includes further DNA sequences coding for the same CDR3. The chain joins TRBV7-9 to TRBJ2-2, with TRBD2 matching over 7 bases. The CDR3 length is 14 residues. The V segment lost 9 bases and the J segment 5 bases; nucleotides outside the gene matches: 9. Germline V gives CDR1 SEHNR, CDR2 FQNEAQ (reference sequence). CDR3: CARDNPGGTGELFF. CDR3 DNA: TGTGCCAGAGACAACCCCGGGGGGACCGGGGAGCTGTTTTTT.

V is TRBV11-2 and J is TRBJ2-7; tentatively, D is TRBD1 (6 bases). Germline V gene lookup returns CDR1 SGHAT and CDR2 FQNNGV. Trimming cost V 3 bases and J 1 base, with 10 bases left between them. The CDR3 contains 14 residues. The CDR3 sequence: CASSFRTVSYEQYF. The CDR3 DNA reads as TGTGCCAGCAGCTTTAGGACAGTTTCCTACGAGCAGTACTTC.

The genes are TRBV6-5 and TRBJ1-2; TRBD1 is a possible D gene (5 bases). The V gene lost 2 bases and the J gene lost 2 bases, with 12 bases spanning the gap. The CDR3 spans 15 residues. The germline CDR1 and CDR2 sequences are MNHEY and SVGAGI. The CDR3 DNA follows: TGTGCCAGCAGTTACACGGGGACTGTGAACTATGGCTACACCTTC. Its protein is CASSYTGTVNYGYTF.

This rearrangement joins TRBV6-5 to TRBJ1-6, with 7 bases identical to TRBD1. This CDR3 has 14 residues. J was trimmed by 16 bases and V by 6 bases; bases with no gene match: 15. Per the germline V gene, CDR1 is MNHEY and CDR2 is SVGAGI. CDR3 nucleotides: TGTGCCAGCAGGACTCAGGGGGTCGCAAACCAACTCCACTTT. It yields the protein CASRTQGVANQLHF.

The CDR3 region has the DNA TGCGCCAGCAGCCAAGACTCGGGTACCCGGCAAGAGACCCAGTACTTC. It encodes CASSQDSGTRQETQYF. V usage is TRBV4-3 and J usage is TRBJ2-5, with D uncertain. The CDR3 consists of 16 residues. The germline gives CDR1 LGHNA, CDR2 YSLEER. V lost 0 bases and J 2 bases, leaving 13 bases between the germline ends.